Below, one T cell receptor beta chain is given with its context. The germline V and J ends were trimmed by 10 bases and 0 bases, with 10 bases remaining between them. Germline V gene sequence: CDR1 LNHDA, CDR2 SQIVND (reference sequence). The CDR3 sequence is 13 residues long. This specimen belongs to a study of OX40 agonist ivuxolimab in advanced cancers. Study-level information: While on treatment, patients had intravenous ivuxolimab at 0.01 to 10 mg/kg every 2 weeks.

Some clones are missing from TCRdb's copy, which holds only in-frame ones; the method was immunoSEQ multiplex PCR. The sample lists under 100,000 clones; nearly 90% were seen once. The sample was CD4+ or CD8+ T cells sorted from blood, taken in a trial of the OX40 agonist ivuxolimab. The chain employs TRBV19 and TRBJ2-1, with D perhaps matching TRBD2 (5 bases). The origin of this receptor is an adult with an advanced solid tumor such as melanoma, head and neck, liver or kidney cancer. The CDR3 loop reads CATRGLSYNEQFF. The CDR3 bases are TGTGCCACCCGGGGTCTCTCCTACAATGAGCAGTTCTTC.